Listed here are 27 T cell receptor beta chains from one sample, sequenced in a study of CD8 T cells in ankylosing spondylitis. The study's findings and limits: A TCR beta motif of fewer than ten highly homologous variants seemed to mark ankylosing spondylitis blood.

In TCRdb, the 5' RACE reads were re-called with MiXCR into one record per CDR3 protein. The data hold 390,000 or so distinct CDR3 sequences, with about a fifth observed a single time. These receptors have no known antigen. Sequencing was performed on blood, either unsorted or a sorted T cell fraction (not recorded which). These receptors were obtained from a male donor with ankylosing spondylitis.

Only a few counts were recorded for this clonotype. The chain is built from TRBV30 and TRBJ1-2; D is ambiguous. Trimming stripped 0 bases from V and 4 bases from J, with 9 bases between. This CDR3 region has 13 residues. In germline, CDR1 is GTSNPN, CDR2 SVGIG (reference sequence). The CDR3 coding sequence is TGTGCCTGGAGTGTACAAGGGCCCTATGGCTACACCTTC. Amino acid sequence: CAWSVQGPYGYTF.

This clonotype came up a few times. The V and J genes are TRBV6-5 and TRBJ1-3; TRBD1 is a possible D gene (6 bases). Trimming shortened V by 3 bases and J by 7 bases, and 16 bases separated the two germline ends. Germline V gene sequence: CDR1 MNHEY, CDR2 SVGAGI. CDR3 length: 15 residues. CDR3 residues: CASSYGGGRENTIYF. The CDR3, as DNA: TGTGCCAGCAGTTATGGGGGCGGCCGGGAGAACACCATATATTTT.

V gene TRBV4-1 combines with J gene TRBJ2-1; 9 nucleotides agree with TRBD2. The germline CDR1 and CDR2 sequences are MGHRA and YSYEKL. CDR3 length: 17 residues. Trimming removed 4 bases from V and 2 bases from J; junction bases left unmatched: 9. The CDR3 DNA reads TGCGCCAGCAGCCGGGGACTAGCCCGGGACACCTACAATGAGCAGTTCTTC. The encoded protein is CASSRGLARDTYNEQFF.

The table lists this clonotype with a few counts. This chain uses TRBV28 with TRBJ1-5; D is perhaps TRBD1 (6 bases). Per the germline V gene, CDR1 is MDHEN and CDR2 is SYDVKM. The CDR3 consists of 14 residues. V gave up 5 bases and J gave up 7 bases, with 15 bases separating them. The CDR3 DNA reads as TGTGCCAGCAGTGCAACAGGGTCATCGCAGCCCCAGCATTTT. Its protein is CASSATGSSQPQHF. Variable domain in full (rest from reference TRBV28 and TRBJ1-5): DVKVTQSSRYLVKRTGEKVFLECVQDMDHENMFWYRQDPGLGLRLIYFSYDVKMKEKGDIPEGYSVSREKKERFSLILESASTNQTSMYLCASSATGSSQPQHFGDGTRLSIL.

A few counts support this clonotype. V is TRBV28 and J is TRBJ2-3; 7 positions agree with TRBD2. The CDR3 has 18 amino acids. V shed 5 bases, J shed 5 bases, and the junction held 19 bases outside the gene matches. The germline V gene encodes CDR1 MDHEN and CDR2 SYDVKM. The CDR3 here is CASSQRREGSMMGDTQYF. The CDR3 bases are TGTGCCAGCAGTCAACGAAGGGAGGGGAGTATGATGGGAGATACGCAGTATTTT.

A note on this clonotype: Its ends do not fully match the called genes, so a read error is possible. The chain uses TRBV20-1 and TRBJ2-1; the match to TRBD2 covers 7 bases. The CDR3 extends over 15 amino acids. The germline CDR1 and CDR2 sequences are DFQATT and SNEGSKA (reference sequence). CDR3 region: CSAPPPAGTRNGQFF. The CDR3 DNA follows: TGCAGTGCTCCCCCCCCAGCGGGAACGCGCAATGGGCAGTTCTTC.

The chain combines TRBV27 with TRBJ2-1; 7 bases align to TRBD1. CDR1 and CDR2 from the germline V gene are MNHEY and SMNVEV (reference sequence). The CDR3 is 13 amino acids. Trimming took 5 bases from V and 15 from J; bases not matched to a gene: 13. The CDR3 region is CASSPTGQTALFF. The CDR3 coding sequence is TGTGCCAGCAGTCCAACGGGACAGACCGCGCTGTTCTTC.

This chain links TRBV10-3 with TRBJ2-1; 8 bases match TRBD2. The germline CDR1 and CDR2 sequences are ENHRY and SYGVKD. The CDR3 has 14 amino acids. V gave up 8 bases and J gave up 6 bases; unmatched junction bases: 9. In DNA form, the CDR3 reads TGTGCCATCTGGGACCGCGGGAGGTCCAATGAGCAGTTCTTC. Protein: CAIWDRGRSNEQFF.

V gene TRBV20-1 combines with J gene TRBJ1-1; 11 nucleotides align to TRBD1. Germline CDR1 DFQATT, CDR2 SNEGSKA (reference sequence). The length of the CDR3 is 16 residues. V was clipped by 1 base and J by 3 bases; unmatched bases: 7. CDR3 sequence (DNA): TGCAGTGCTAGAGGCGGGACAGGGGGATGGGACACTGAAGCTTTCTTT. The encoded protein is CSARGGTGGWDTEAFF.

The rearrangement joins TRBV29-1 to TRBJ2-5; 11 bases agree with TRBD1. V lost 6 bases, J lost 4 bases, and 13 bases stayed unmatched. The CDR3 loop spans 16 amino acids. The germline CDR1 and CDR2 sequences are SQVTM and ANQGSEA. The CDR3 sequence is CSVCLRDRGFRETQYF. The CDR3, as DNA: TGCAGCGTATGCCTGAGGGACAGGGGGTTCCGAGAGACCCAGTACTTC.

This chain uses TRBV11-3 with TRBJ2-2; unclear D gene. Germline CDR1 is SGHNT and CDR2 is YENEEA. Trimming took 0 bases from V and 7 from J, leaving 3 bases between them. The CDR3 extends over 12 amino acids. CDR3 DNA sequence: TGTGCCAGCAGCTTAGAAGGCGGGGAGCTGTTTTTT. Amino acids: CASSLEGGELFF.

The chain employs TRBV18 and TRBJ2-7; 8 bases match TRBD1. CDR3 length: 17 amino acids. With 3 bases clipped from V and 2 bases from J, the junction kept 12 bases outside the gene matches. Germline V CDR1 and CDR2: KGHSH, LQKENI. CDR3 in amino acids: CASSPPRGQEKPYEQYF. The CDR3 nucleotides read TGTGCCAGCTCACCCCCGCGGGGACAGGAGAAGCCCTACGAGCAGTACTTC.

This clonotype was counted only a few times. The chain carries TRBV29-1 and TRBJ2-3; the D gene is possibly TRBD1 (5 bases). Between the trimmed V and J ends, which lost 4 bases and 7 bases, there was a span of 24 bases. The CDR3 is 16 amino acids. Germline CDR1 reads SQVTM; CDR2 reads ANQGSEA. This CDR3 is CSVVGFRVTVNYTQYF. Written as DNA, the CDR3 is TGCAGCGTTGTTGGGTTCAGGGTGACGGTCAATTATACGCAGTATTTT.

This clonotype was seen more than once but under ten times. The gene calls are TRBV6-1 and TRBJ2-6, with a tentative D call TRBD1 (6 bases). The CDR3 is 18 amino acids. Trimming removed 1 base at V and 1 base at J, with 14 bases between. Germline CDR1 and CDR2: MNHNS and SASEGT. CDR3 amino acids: CASSEDVRGESGANVLTF. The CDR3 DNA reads TGTGCCAGCAGTGAAGACGTCAGGGGCGAATCTGGGGCCAACGTCCTGACTTTC.

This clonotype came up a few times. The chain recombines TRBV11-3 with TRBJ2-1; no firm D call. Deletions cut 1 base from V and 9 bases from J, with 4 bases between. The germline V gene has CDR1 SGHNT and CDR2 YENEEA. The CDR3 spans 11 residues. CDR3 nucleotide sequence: TGTGCCAGCAGCTTAGCCAGTGAGCAGTTCTTC. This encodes CASSLASEQFF.

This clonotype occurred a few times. Here the CDR3 DNA reads TGTGCCAGCAGACCAAATAGCGGCTTCTCCTACAATGAGCAGTTCTTC. Translation gives CASRPNSGFSYNEQFF. This chain connects TRBV6-4 to TRBJ2-1; possibly TRBD2 for D (6 bases). V was clipped by 6 bases and J by 0 bases, with 15 bases between them. Germline CDR1 is MRHNA and CDR2 is SNTAGT. CDR3 length equals 16 residues.

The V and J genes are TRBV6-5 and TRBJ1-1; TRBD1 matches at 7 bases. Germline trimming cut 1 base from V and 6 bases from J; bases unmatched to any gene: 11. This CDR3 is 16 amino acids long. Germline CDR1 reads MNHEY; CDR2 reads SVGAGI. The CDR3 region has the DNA TGTGCCAGCAGTTACTACCCTGGACAGGCTGTCTCTGAAGCTTTCTTT. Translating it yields CASSYYPGQAVSEAFF.

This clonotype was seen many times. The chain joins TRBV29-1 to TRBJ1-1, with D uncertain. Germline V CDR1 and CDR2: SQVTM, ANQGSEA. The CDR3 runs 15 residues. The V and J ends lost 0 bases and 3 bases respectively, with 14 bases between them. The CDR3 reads CSVEEGGGGYTEAFF. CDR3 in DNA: TGCAGCGTTGAAGAGGGTGGCGGAGGGTACACTGAAGCTTTCTTT.

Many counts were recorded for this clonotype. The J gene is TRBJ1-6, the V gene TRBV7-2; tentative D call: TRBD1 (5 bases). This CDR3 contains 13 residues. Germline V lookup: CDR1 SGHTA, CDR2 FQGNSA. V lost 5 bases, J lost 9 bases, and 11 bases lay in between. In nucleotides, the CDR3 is TGTGCCAGCAGCCCTGGAGGGACTTCACCCCTCCACTTT. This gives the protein CASSPGGTSPLHF.

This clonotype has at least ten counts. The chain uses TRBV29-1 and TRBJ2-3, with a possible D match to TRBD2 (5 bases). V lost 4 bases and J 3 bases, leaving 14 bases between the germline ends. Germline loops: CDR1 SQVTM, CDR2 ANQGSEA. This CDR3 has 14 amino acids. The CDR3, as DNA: TGCAGCGTTGCGAGGGCCGTTCTGACAGATACGCAGTATTTT. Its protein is CSVARAVLTDTQYF.

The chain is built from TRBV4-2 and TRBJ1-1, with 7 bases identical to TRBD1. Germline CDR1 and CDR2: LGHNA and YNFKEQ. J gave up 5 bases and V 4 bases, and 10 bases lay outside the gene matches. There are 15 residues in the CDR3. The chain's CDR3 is CASSLDRAYRTEAFF. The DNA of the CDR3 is TGTGCCAGCAGCCTAGACAGGGCATATAGGACTGAAGCTTTCTTT.

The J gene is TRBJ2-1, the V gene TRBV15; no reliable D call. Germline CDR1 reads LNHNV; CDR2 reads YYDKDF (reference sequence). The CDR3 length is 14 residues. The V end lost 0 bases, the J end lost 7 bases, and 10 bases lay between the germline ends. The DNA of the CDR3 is TGTGCCACCAGCAGAGAGCTAGTAGGGAATGAGCAGTTCTTC. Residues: CATSRELVGNEQFF.

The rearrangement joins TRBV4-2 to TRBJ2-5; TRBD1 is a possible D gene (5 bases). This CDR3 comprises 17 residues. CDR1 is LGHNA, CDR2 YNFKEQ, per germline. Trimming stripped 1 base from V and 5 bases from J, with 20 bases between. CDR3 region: CASSQGVGAAARETQYF. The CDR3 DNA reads TGTGCCAGCAGCCAAGGAGTTGGGGCCGCGGCAAGGGAGACCCAGTACTTC.

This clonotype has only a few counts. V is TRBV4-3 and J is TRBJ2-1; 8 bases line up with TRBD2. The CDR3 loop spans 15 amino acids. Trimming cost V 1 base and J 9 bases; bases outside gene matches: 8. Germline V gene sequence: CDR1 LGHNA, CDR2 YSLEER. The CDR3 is CASSQAGGRGSEQFF. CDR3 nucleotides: TGCGCCAGCAGCCAAGCGGGAGGGAGGGGCAGTGAGCAGTTCTTC.

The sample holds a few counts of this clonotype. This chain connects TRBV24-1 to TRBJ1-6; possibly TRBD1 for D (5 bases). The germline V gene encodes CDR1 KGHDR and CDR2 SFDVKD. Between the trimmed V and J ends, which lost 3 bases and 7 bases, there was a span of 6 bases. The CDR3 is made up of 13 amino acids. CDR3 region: CATSDRGNSPLHF. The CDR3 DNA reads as TGTGCCACCAGTGATCGGGGGAATTCACCCCTCCACTTT.

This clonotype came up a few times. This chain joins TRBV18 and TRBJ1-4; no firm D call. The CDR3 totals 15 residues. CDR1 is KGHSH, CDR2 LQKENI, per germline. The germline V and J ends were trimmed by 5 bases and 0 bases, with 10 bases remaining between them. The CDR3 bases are TGTGCCAGCTCAGCCCGGCAGTCAACTAATGAAAAACTGTTTTTT. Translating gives CASSARQSTNEKLFF.

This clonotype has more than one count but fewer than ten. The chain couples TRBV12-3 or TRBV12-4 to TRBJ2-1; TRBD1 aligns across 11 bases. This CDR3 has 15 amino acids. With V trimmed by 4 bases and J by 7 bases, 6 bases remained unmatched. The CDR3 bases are TGTGCCAGCAGTTCGGACAGGGGGCTTCGGAATGAGCAGTTCTTC. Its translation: CASSSDRGLRNEQFF.